The 7 T cell receptor beta chains below come from one sample, sequenced in a study of CD8 T cells in ankylosing spondylitis. Using its own MiXCR run on the 5' RACE reads, TCRdb lists one record per CDR3 protein. The sample contains about 270,000 distinct CDR3 sequences, 30% to 35% of which appear only once. Sequences were obtained from blood, either unsorted or a sorted T cell fraction (not recorded which). These receptors were collected from a male donor with ankylosing spondylitis or in good health (not recorded which).

This chain joins TRBV30 and TRBJ2-5; D is possibly TRBD1 (6 bases). V lost 8 bases and J lost 2, with 15 bases in between. Looked up from germline, CDR1 is GTSNPN and CDR2 is SVGIG (reference sequence). CDR3 length: 13 amino acids. CDR3 coding DNA: TGTGCCGCATTTCCGGGACATCAAGAGACCCAGTACTTC. This translates into CAAFPGHQETQYF.

The table lists this clonotype with many counts. The V call is TRBV12-3 or TRBV12-4, the J call TRBJ2-3, with 12 bases matching TRBD2. CDR3 size: 15 residues. V shed 4 bases, J shed 6 bases, and the junction held 5 bases outside the gene matches. The CDR3 spells CASSSSGGAGDTQYF. CDR3 coding DNA: TGTGCCAGCAGTTCTAGCGGGGGGGCCGGGGATACGCAGTATTTT.

This clonotype was seen a handful of times. The rearrangement links TRBV20-1 to TRBJ1-4; D gene uncertain. The CDR3 has 17 residues. CDR1 and CDR2 from the germline V gene are DFQATT and SNEGSKA (reference sequence). Trimming removed 1 base at V and 0 bases at J, with 15 bases between. The CDR3: CSARGISDPATNEKLFF. Written as DNA, the CDR3 is TGCAGTGCTAGAGGCATCAGTGACCCTGCAACTAATGAAAAACTGTTTTTT.

The V gene is TRBV28, the J gene TRBJ2-1, with D possibly being TRBD2 (5 bases). The V end lost 5 bases, the J end lost 8 bases, and 16 bases lay between the germline ends. There are 14 residues in the CDR3. In germline, CDR1 is MDHEN, CDR2 SYDVKM. This CDR3 reads CASSPPGLVDEQFF. Written as DNA, the CDR3 is TGTGCCAGCAGTCCCCCGGGGTTGGTCGATGAGCAGTTCTTC.

A few counts support this clonotype. The CDR3 here is CASSFLFATNEKLFF. DNA of the CDR3: TGTGCCAGCAGTTTTCTTTTTGCAACTAATGAAAAACTGTTTTTT. V gene TRBV12-3 or TRBV12-4 combines with J gene TRBJ1-4; D is unresolved. The V and J ends lost 3 bases and 0 bases respectively, with 8 bases between them. The CDR3 sequence is 15 residues long.

This chain connects TRBV12-3 or TRBV12-4 to TRBJ2-3; D ambiguous. The CDR3 runs to 14 residues. The V end lost 4 bases, the J end lost 1 base, and 9 bases lay between the germline ends. CDR3 loop: CASSSPRGTDTQYF. CDR3 DNA: TGTGCCAGCAGTTCACCTCGGGGCACAGATACGCAGTATTTT.

CDR3 region: CASSRGWAEEAFF. Here the CDR3 DNA reads TGCGCCAGCTCCCGGGGATGGGCCGAAGAAGCTTTCTTT. The chain has TRBV5-1 and TRBJ1-1; no clear D gene. Between the trimmed V and J ends, which lost 7 bases and 8 bases, there was a span of 18 bases. The CDR3 length is 13 residues. Germline CDR1 reads SGHRS; CDR2 reads YFSETQ.